The 20 T cell receptor beta chains in this list originate from one sample, sequenced in a study of quantifying T cell responses using KT2 cells. Across the whole study: Reverse transcription used primers in the TCR alpha and beta constant regions.

The cDNA 3' end received a ligated oligonucleotide with a UMI. An equimolar mix of RC1.1 and RC1.2 primed the beta chain across TRBC1 and TRBC2. TCRdb used MiXCR to reprocess the UMI-ligation and nested PCR reads, holding one entry per CDR3 protein. The sample includes fewer than 50,000 distinct CDR3 sequences, over 15% of them seen just once. Sequenced input: PBMCs spiked with cells of the T cell clone KT2. These receptors all stem from a human donor.

The CDR3, as DNA: TGCAGTGCTAGAGTCGCGGACAGGGACAATGAGCAGTTCTTC. Translating it yields CSARVADRDNEQFF. V usage is TRBV20-1 and J usage is TRBJ2-1, with 8 bases lining up with TRBD1. CDR3 length equals 14 residues. V gave up 1 base and J gave up 5 bases; unmatched junction bases: 4. Germline CDR1 reads DFQATT; CDR2 reads SNEGSKA (reference sequence).

This clonotype has just a few counts. V is TRBV6-5 and J is TRBJ2-5; D is uncertain. This CDR3 region has 14 residues. Germline V gives CDR1 MNHEY, CDR2 SVGAGI. Trimming cost V 0 bases and J 4 bases, with 9 bases left between them. The CDR3 nucleotides are TGTGCCAGCAGTTACTCACGGGCCCGAGAGACCCAGTACTTC. Its translation: CASSYSRARETQYF.

The gene calls are TRBV7-8 and TRBJ2-4; D is perhaps TRBD1 (6 bases). The CDR3 is 15 residues long. CDR1 is SGHVS and CDR2 is FQNEAQ in the germline V gene. The V end lost 1 base, the J end lost 8 bases, and 15 bases lay between the germline ends. CDR3 sequence reads: CASSLVGRGEDIQYF. For the CDR3, the DNA is TGTGCCAGCAGCTTAGTTGGCAGGGGAGAGGACATTCAGTACTTC.

The chain links TRBV10-3 to TRBJ1-1, with D perhaps TRBD1 (6 bases). V dropped 3 bases and J dropped 6 bases, with 11 bases sitting between them. CDR1 is ENHRY, CDR2 SYGVKD, per germline. This CDR3 is built from 13 residues. In DNA form, the CDR3 reads TGTGCCATCAGTGATTCGACAGGTCCTGAAGCTTTCTTT. As protein: CAISDSTGPEAFF.

This clonotype has more than one count but fewer than ten. The genes are TRBV6-5 and TRBJ2-7; no firm D call. Germline CDR1 is MNHEY and CDR2 is SVGAGI. The ends were cut back, 5 bases at V and 7 bases at J, with 18 bases in the middle. The length of the CDR3 is 14 residues. CDR3 nucleotide sequence: TGTGCCAGCAGTCGGTCCCTCGGGTCTTGGGAGCAGTACTTC. As protein: CASSRSLGSWEQYF.

This chain uses TRBV4-1 with TRBJ2-7; D assignment may be TRBD1 or TRBD2 (5 bases each). V gave up 1 base and J gave up 0 bases, with 19 bases separating them. CDR1 and CDR2 from the germline V gene are MGHRA and YSYEKL. The CDR3 is 18 residues long. In DNA, the CDR3 is TGCGCCAGCAGCCAAGGGGAGCGGTGGCAGGGCAGCTCCTACGAGCAGTACTTC. It encodes CASSQGERWQGSSYEQYF.

This clonotype has more than one count but fewer than ten. This chain uses TRBV19 with TRBJ1-2; maybe TRBD1 (6 bases). The germline CDR1 and CDR2 sequences are LNHDA and SQIVND (reference sequence). The CDR3 extends over 15 amino acids. Deletions cut 2 bases from V and 3 bases from J, with 13 bases between. The DNA of the CDR3 is TGTGCCAGTAGTATAAACAGGGCCAACTACTATGGCTACACCTTC. Encoded protein: CASSINRANYYGYTF.

V is TRBV3-1 and J is TRBJ1-1; 8 bases line up with TRBD1. Germline lookup yields CDR1 LGHDT and CDR2 YNNKEL (reference sequence). This CDR3 spans 15 amino acids. V was pared by 7 bases and J by 5 bases, with 12 bases of the junction left unmatched. The CDR3 DNA is TGTGCCAGCAACCGTAACGGACAGGGTTCTACTGAAGCTTTCTTT. It is translated as CASNRNGQGSTEAFF.

In its sample, this clonotype was seen a few times. The V call is TRBV15, the J call TRBJ1-3; 7 bases are shared with TRBD1. J gave up 4 bases and V 5 bases, and 8 bases lay outside the gene matches. The CDR3 totals 15 residues. Germline CDR1 reads LNHNV; CDR2 reads YYDKDF (reference sequence). The CDR3 is CATSPETGFGNTIYF. The CDR3 coding sequence is TGTGCCACCAGCCCCGAGACAGGGTTCGGAAACACCATATATTTT.

This clonotype occurred many times. The genes are TRBV4-2 and TRBJ2-1; TRBD2 agrees at 9 bases. CDR3 length equals 18 residues. V shed 2 bases, J shed 8 bases, and the junction held 16 bases outside the gene matches. Germline V gene lookup returns CDR1 LGHNA and CDR2 YNFKEQ. The CDR3 DNA reads as TGTGCCAGCAGCCAAAGAAAGGTAGGACTAGCGTCACGAGATGAGCAGTTCTTC. It specifies CASSQRKVGLASRDEQFF.

V and J are TRBV9 and TRBJ2-3; D may match TRBD1 or TRBD2 (5 bases each). This CDR3 is built from 15 residues. The germline gives CDR1 SGDLS, CDR2 YYNGEE. Trimming stripped 2 bases from V and 3 bases from J, with 13 bases between. This CDR3 is CASSVGPGETDTQYF. The CDR3 DNA sequence: TGTGCCAGCAGCGTGGGACCCGGAGAGACAGATACGCAGTATTTT.

This clonotype was observed at least ten times. The chain joins TRBV2 to TRBJ2-3; 10 bases match TRBD1. Unmatched junction bases numbered 6, after V lost 5 bases and J lost 1 base. CDR3 size: 16 residues. Germline loops: CDR1 SNHLY, CDR2 FYNNEI. The CDR3: CASSSRQGAGTDTQYF. In DNA form, the CDR3 reads TGTGCCAGCAGTTCGAGACAGGGGGCTGGCACAGATACGCAGTATTTT.

The V gene is TRBV12-3 or TRBV12-4, the J gene TRBJ2-1; D call uncertain. CDR3 length: 14 amino acids. Trimming stripped 3 bases from V and 6 bases from J, with 12 bases between. CDR3 nucleotides: TGTGCCAGCAGTTTGGAGCTAGACCTCAATGAGCAGTTCTTC. This gives the protein CASSLELDLNEQFF.

The J gene is TRBJ2-1, the V gene TRBV11-2; D is perhaps TRBD1 or TRBD2 (5 bases each). The CDR3 is 16 residues long. V lost 5 bases to trimming and J lost 5 bases, with 19 bases between them. Germline V gene lookup returns CDR1 SGHAT and CDR2 FQNNGV. The CDR3 is CASSVSRGAWNNEQFF. In DNA, the CDR3 is TGTGCCAGCAGCGTAAGTCGGGGCGCGTGGAACAATGAGCAGTTCTTC. Based on the CDR3 plus reference TRBV11-2 and TRBJ2-1, the full variable domain is EAGVAQSPRYKIIEKRQSVAFWCNPISGHATLYWYQQILGQGPKLLIQFQNNGVVDDSQLPKDRFSAERLKGVDSTLKIQPAKLEDSAVYLCASSVSRGAWNNEQFFGPGTRLTVL.

The chain employs TRBV14 and TRBJ2-5, with D possibly being TRBD1 (5 bases). V lost 1 base and J 5 bases, leaving 14 bases between the germline ends. Germline V lookup: CDR1 SGHDN, CDR2 FVKESK. The CDR3 spans 15 residues. CDR3 DNA sequence: TGTGCCAGCAGCCAAGTCCGTGGACATACGGAGACCCAGTACTTC. Translation: CASSQVRGHTETQYF.

The sample holds many counts of this clonotype. V and J are TRBV12-3 or TRBV12-4 and TRBJ2-6; 9 positions agree with TRBD1. V was pared by 6 bases and J by 2 bases, with 11 bases of the junction left unmatched. The length of the CDR3 is 18 residues. DNA for the CDR3: TGTGCCAGCAGCCCAGCGGGACAGGGTGTGGCTGGGGCCAACGTCCTGACTTTC. Translating gives CASSPAGQGVAGANVLTF.

This clonotype was found a few times. This chain links TRBV3-1 with TRBJ2-2, with D perhaps matching TRBD1 (5 bases). Germline V gives CDR1 LGHDT, CDR2 YNNKEL (reference sequence). The CDR3 runs 16 residues. Trimming took 1 base from V and 4 from J, leaving 13 bases between them. CDR3 loop: CASSQAGWYGTGELFF. CDR3 coding DNA: TGTGCCAGCAGCCAAGCAGGGTGGTATGGCACCGGGGAGCTGTTTTTT.

This clonotype was recorded many times. CDR3 bases: TGTGCCAGCAGTTATAGGACTAGCGGGAGTTCGAGCGGGGAGCTGTTTTTT. Translating it yields CASSYRTSGSSSGELFF. The chain has TRBV5-6 and TRBJ2-2; TRBD2 agrees at 13 bases. Germline CDR1 reads SGHDT; CDR2 reads YYEEEE. Germline trimming cut 5 bases from V and 7 bases from J; bases unmatched to any gene: 11. The CDR3 has 17 residues.

Only a few counts were recorded for this clonotype. CDR3 in DNA: TGCGCCAGCAGCACCGGACTAGCGGGGGGTATTTACGAGCAGTACTTC. As protein: CASSTGLAGGIYEQYF. The V call is TRBV5-1, the J call TRBJ2-7; 14 bases agree with TRBD2. V was clipped by 4 bases and J by 4 bases; unmatched bases: 7. Germline CDR1 reads SGHRS; CDR2 reads YFSETQ. CDR3 size: 16 residues.

The chain employs TRBV12-3 or TRBV12-4 and TRBJ2-7; TRBD1 matches at 8 bases. V shed 0 bases and J 4 bases; nucleotides not matched to a gene: 2. The CDR3 spans 14 residues. This CDR3 reads CASSLAGTGYEQYF. CDR3 DNA sequence: TGTGCCAGCAGTTTAGCCGGGACAGGTTACGAGCAGTACTTC.